This T cell receptor beta chain was identified in a study of T cells in Graves' hyperthyroidism and ophthalmopathy. In its sample, this clonotype was seen many times. The antigen is undetermined. CDR3 size: 15 residues. The germline V gene has CDR1 SEHNR and CDR2 FQNEAQ (reference sequence). Trimming left V 5 bases short and J 2 bases short, with 15 bases between. Amplification yielded TCR beta CDR3 regions, with RNA transcripts as the source. A first-round RT-PCR of the TCR CDR3 used the HTBI primer set. TCRdb processed the multiplex PCR reads anew with MiXCR; each CDR3 protein has one entry. The repertoire has hundreds of thousands of distinct CDR3 sequences, around 38% of them found once; the top ten carry approximately 10%. Broader study findings: By a 13 V-J model, ophthalmopathy was set apart from stable hyperthyroidism. Also found in blood were most expanded thyroid clonotypes above 0.001. Ophthalmopathy was predicted by the model a median of approximately 6.6 months ahead of onset.

The receptor comes from a man between 18 and 29 years old with Graves' hyperthyroidism. Sequenced sample: blood. The V gene is TRBV7-9, the J gene TRBJ2-5, with D hard to call. CDR3 coding DNA: TGTGCCAGCAGCCGTTTCACTGTGGGACAAGAGACCCAGTACTTC. This sequence encodes CASSRFTVGQETQYF. Combining the CDR3 with reference TRBV7-9 and TRBJ2-5 gives the whole variable domain DTGVSQNPRHKITKRGQNVTFRCDPISEHNRLYWYRQTLGQGPEFLTYFQNEAQLEKSRLLSDRFSAERPKGSFSTLEIQRTEQGDSAMYLCASSRFTVGQETQYFGPGTRLLVL.